One sample yielded the 18 T cell receptor beta chains listed below, sequenced in a study of post-analysis software for immune sequencing data. Prepared TCR beta cDNA libraries contained unique molecular identifiers. TCRdb reprocessed the PCR reads with MiXCR, giving one entry per CDR3 protein. There are around 710,000 distinct CDR3 sequences in the sample; 40% to 55% occur only once, and roughly 5.2% lies in the top ten. Their target antigens are unknown. Study-level results: Higher frequency in patients than in controls was seen for roughly five TRBV segments, with TRBV5-6, TRBV5-1 and TRBV20-1 among them.

Material: blood. The origin of the receptors is a girl aged 10 to 17 with multiple sclerosis.

This chain uses TRBV21-1 with TRBJ1-5. TRBV21-1 is deemed a pseudogene. This CDR3 is built from 19 residues. In nucleotides, the CDR3 is TGTGCCAGCAGCTCAACTTTCGAACAGAAGGAAGATAGCAATCAGCCCCAGCATTTT. The encoded protein is CASSSTFEQKEDSNQPQHF.

V and J are TRBV4-3 and TRBJ2-5; TRBD1 aligns across 12 bases. The CDR3 extends over 16 amino acids. J gave up 9 bases and V 1 base, and 9 bases lay outside the gene matches. Germline V gives CDR1 LGHNA, CDR2 YSLEER. The CDR3 bases are TGCGCCAGCAGCCAAGTGGGACAGGGGGCAGGTGGGCCCCAGTACTTC. Translated: CASSQVGQGAGGPQYF.

The table lists this clonotype with a few counts. This sequence joins TRBV27 and TRBJ2-1, with 11 positions matching TRBD2. CDR1 MNHEY and CDR2 SMNVEV come from the germline V gene (reference sequence). CDR3 length equals 16 residues. With 5 bases clipped from V and 8 bases from J, the junction kept 11 bases outside the gene matches. DNA of the CDR3: TGTGCCAGCAGTCGCGCCGTAGCGGGAGGGCCTCATGAGCAGTTCTTC. Encoded protein: CASSRAVAGGPHEQFF.

This clonotype was counted many times. The rearrangement joins TRBV5-1 to TRBJ2-4, with a weak D call TRBD2 (6 bases). The V end lost 3 bases, the J end lost 8 bases, and 15 bases lay between the germline ends. This CDR3 spans 14 amino acids. The germline gives CDR1 SGHRS, CDR2 YFSETQ. CDR3 region: CASSSTGLSDIQYF. CDR3 nucleotide sequence: TGCGCCAGCAGCTCCACTGGACTAAGCGACATTCAGTACTTC.

This clonotype was seen a handful of times. The rearrangement uses TRBV21-1 and TRBJ2-4; TRBD1 reflects the table's D call only, with no check against the DNA. TRBV21-1 is a pseudogene locus. This CDR3 region has 18 residues. CDR3 sequence: CASSTGNAGVLAKNIQYF. The DNA for the CDR3 is TGTGCCAGCAGCACCGGGAACGCCGGGGTCCTAGCCAAAAACATTCAGTACTTC.

The chain couples TRBV7-2 to TRBJ2-1; D remains unclear. Germline CDR1 and CDR2: SGHTA and FQGNSA. The V and J ends lost 0 bases and 10 bases respectively, with 4 bases between them. CDR3 length equals 11 residues. The CDR3 here is CASSLALEQFF. CDR3 sequence (DNA): TGTGCCAGCAGCTTAGCGCTAGAGCAGTTCTTC.

The CDR3 DNA is TGTGCCAGCAGCTTAGAAGCCGCTGCCAGGAATGAGCAGTTCTTC. Translated, it gives CASSLEAAARNEQFF. The V gene is TRBV7-8, the J gene TRBJ2-1; D unresolved. V lost 1 base and J 7 bases, leaving 14 bases between the germline ends. The CDR3 loop spans 15 amino acids. Per germline, CDR1 SGHVS and CDR2 FQNEAQ. Full variable domain (rest looked up from reference TRBV7-8 and TRBJ2-1): GAGVSQSPRYKVAKRGQDVALRCDPISGHVSLFWYQQALGQGPEFLTYFQNEAQLDKSGLPSDRFFAERPEGSVSTLKIQRTQQEDSAVYLCASSLEAAARNEQFFGPGTRLTVL.

The rearrangement links TRBV10-2 to TRBJ2-7, with 12 bases that match TRBD2. CDR1 and CDR2 (germline): WSHSY, SAAADI. V gave up 7 bases and J gave up 4 bases; unmatched junction bases: 5. This CDR3 contains 14 residues. The CDR3 sequence: CASKTGTSGYEQYF. The CDR3 region has the DNA TGCGCCAGCAAGACCGGGACTAGCGGGTACGAGCAGTACTTC.

The chain employs TRBV20-1 and TRBJ2-5; 8 bases are shared with TRBD2. This CDR3 spans 14 amino acids. The ends lost 3 bases at V and 5 bases at J; junction bases unmatched: 8. The germline V gene has CDR1 DFQATT and CDR2 SNEGSKA (reference sequence). CDR3 protein: CSASREGVFETQYF. CDR3 nucleotides: TGCAGTGCTAGCCGGGAGGGAGTATTTGAGACCCAGTACTTC.

The table lists this clonotype with many counts. The J gene is TRBJ2-7, the V gene TRBV20-1; tentative D call: TRBD2 (5 bases). The V and J ends lost 1 base and 2 bases respectively, with 15 bases between them. The CDR3 has 15 amino acids. Germline V gene sequence: CDR1 DFQATT, CDR2 SNEGSKA (reference sequence). CDR3 sequence reads: CSARGGVTLAYEQYF. The CDR3, as DNA: TGCAGTGCTAGAGGGGGAGTCACACTTGCCTACGAGCAGTACTTC.

The chain links TRBV19 to TRBJ2-1; 10 bases agree with TRBD2. The J segment lost 10 bases and the V segment lost 10 bases, leaving 13 bases of the junction unmatched. The CDR3 runs 14 residues. Germline CDR1 reads LNHDA; CDR2 reads SQIVND (reference sequence). The CDR3 DNA sequence: TGTGCCACCTCCGTGCTAGCGGGAGTCAACGAGCAGTTCTTC. Encoded protein: CATSVLAGVNEQFF. Together with reference TRBV19 and TRBJ2-1, the CDR3 gives the full variable domain: DGGITQSPKYLFRKEGQNVTLSCEQNLNHDAMYWYRQDPGQGLRLIYYSQIVNDFQKGDIAEGYSVSREKKESFPLTVTSAQKNPTAFYLCATSVLAGVNEQFFGPGTRLTVL.

The chain links TRBV20-1 to TRBJ2-5; TRBD2 agrees at 8 bases. The CDR3 consists of 16 residues. V lost 0 bases, J lost 7 bases, and 13 bases stayed unmatched. The germline V gene encodes CDR1 DFQATT and CDR2 SNEGSKA (reference sequence). In DNA, the CDR3 is TGCAGTGCTAGAGATTTGTTGGCGGGGGGTGTGGGGACCCAGTACTTC. Translation: CSARDLLAGGVGTQYF.

This clonotype was found once. CDR3 protein: CASSVIPGQGSTEAFF. In DNA form, the CDR3 reads TGTGCCAGCAGCGTCATCCCGGGACAGGGTTCCACTGAAGCTTTCTTT. The chain carries TRBV11-2 and TRBJ1-1; 9 bases are shared with TRBD1. CDR1 and CDR2 from the germline V gene are SGHAT and FQNNGV. Trimming at V came to 5 bases and at J to 4 bases, leaving 11 bases not matched to a gene. The CDR3 extends over 16 amino acids.

This clonotype was found once. The V call is TRBV7-9, the J call TRBJ2-3; D remains unclear. The CDR3 length is 16 residues. V was cut by 1 base and J by 2 bases, with 13 bases left in between. CDR1 and CDR2 (germline): SEHNR, FQNEAQ (reference sequence). CDR3 residues: CASSLGVSMDTDTQYF. CDR3 bases: TGTGCCAGCAGCTTAGGGGTCAGTATGGACACAGATACGCAGTATTTT.

The chain joins TRBV4-2 to TRBJ2-1; D might be TRBD1 or TRBD2, each matching 5 bases. Germline CDR1 and CDR2: LGHNA and YNFKEQ. The CDR3 sequence is 11 residues long. V lost 3 bases, J lost 9 bases, and 6 bases lay in between. This CDR3 is CASSHGTEQFF. The CDR3 bases are TGTGCCAGCAGCCATGGGACTGAGCAGTTCTTC.

For the CDR3, the DNA is TGTGCCAGCAGTTTTCTTCATGTGACAGCCAAGAACGAAGCTTTCTTT. Translated, it gives CASSFLHVTAKNEAFF. This chain connects TRBV12-3 or TRBV12-4 to TRBJ1-1; weak D call: TRBD1 (5 bases). The CDR3 consists of 16 residues. V lost 3 bases and J 8 bases, leaving 22 bases between the germline ends.

This clonotype was seen ten or more times. V gene TRBV5-1 combines with J gene TRBJ2-7; possibly TRBD1 for D (5 bases). The germline V gene has CDR1 SGHRS and CDR2 YFSETQ. The CDR3 runs to 15 residues. The ends were cut back, 0 bases at V and 0 bases at J, with 10 bases in the middle. As DNA, the CDR3 is TGCGCCAGCAGCTTGGCCGGGCAGGGCTCCTACGAGCAGTACTTC. Its translation: CASSLAGQGSYEQYF.

The chain employs TRBV7-8 and TRBJ2-1; TRBD2 matches at 15 bases. Germline V gene lookup returns CDR1 SGHVS and CDR2 FQNEAQ. This CDR3 is 17 amino acids long. The V gene end was trimmed by 5 bases and the J gene end by 8 bases; junction bases not matched to a gene: 10. CDR3 region: CASSPRTSGRGWDEQFF. The CDR3 coding sequence is TGTGCCAGCAGCCCCCGGACTAGCGGGAGGGGTTGGGATGAGCAGTTCTTC.